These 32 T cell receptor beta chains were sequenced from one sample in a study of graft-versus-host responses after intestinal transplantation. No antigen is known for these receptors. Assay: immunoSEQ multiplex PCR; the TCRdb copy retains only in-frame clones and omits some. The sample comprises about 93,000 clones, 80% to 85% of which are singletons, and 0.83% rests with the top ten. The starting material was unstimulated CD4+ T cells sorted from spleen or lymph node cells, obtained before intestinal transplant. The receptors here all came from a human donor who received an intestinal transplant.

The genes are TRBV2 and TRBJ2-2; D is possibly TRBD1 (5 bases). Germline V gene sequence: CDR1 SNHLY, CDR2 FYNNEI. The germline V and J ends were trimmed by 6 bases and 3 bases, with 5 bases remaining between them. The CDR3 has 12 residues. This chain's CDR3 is CASRGDTGELFF. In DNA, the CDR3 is TGTGCCAGCAGAGGGGACACCGGGGAGCTGTTTTTT.

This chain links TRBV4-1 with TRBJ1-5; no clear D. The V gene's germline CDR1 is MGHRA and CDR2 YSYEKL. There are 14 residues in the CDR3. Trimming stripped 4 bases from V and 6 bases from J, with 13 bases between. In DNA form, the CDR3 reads TGCGCCAGCAGCCTTTTGGAGCTTGCTCAGCCCCAGCATTTT. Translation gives CASSLLELAQPQHF.

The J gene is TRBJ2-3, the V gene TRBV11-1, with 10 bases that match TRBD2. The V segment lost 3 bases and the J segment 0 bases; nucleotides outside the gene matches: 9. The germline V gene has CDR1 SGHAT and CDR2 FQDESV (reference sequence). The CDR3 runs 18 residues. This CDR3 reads CASSLRASGGPSTDTQYF. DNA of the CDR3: TGTGCCAGCAGCTTGAGAGCTAGCGGGGGCCCTAGCACAGATACGCAGTATTTT.

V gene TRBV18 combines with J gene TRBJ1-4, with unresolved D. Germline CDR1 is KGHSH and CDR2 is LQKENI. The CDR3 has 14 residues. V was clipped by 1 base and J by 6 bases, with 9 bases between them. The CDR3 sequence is CASSPQGGYEKLFF. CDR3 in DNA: TGTGCCAGCTCACCACAGGGCGGGTATGAAAAACTGTTTTTT.

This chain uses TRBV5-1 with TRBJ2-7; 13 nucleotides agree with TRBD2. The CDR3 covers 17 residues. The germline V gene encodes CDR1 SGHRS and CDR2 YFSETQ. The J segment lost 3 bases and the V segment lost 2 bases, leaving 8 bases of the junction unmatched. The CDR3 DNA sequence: TGCGCCAGCAGCTTCGGACTAGCGGGAGTGGACTACTACGAGCAGTACTTC. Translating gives CASSFGLAGVDYYEQYF.

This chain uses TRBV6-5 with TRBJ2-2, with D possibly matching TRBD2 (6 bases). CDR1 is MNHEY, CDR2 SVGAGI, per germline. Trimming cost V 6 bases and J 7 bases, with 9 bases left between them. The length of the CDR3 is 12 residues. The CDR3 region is CASSRRGGELFF. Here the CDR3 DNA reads TGTGCCAGCAGCAGGAGGGGCGGGGAGCTGTTTTTT.

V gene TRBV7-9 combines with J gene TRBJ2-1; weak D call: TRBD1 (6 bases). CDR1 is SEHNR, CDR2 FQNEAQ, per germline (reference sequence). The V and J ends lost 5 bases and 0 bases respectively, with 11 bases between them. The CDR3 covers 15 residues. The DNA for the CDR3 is TGTGCCAGCAGCGGTACAGGGAGCTCCTACAATGAGCAGTTCTTC. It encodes CASSGTGSSYNEQFF.

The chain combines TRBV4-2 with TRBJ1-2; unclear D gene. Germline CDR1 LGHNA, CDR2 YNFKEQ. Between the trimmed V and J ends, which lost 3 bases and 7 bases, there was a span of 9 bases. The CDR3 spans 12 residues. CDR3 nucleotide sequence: TGTGCCAGCAGCCAGTCTATGTCTGGCTACACCTTC. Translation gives CASSQSMSGYTF.

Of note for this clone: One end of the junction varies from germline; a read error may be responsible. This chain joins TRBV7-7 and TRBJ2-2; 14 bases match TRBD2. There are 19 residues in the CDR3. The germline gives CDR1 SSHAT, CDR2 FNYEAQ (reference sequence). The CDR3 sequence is CASSLGASGLAGGPGELFF. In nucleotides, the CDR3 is TGTGCTAGCAGCTTAGGGGCCTCAGGACTAGCGGGAGGACCCGGGGAGCTGTTTTTT.

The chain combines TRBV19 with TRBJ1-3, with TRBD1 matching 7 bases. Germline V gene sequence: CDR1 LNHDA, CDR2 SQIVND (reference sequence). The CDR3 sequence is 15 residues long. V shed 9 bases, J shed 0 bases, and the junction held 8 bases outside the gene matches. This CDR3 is CASHTGQFSGNTIYF. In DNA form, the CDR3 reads TGTGCCAGCCATACGGGACAGTTCTCTGGAAACACCATATATTTT.

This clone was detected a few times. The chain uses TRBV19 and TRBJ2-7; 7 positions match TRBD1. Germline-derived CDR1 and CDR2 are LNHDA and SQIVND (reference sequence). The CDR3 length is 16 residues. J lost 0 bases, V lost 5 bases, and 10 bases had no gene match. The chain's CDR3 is CASSDYRGSNSYEQYF. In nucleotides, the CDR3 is TGTGCCAGTAGTGACTACAGGGGCTCCAACTCCTACGAGCAGTACTTC.

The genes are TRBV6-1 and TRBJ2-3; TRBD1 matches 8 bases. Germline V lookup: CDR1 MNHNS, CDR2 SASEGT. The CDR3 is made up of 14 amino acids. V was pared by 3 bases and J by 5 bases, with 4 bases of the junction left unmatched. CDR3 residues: CASSDLGQEDTQYF. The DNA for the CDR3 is TGTGCCAGCAGTGATTTGGGACAGGAAGATACGCAGTATTTT.

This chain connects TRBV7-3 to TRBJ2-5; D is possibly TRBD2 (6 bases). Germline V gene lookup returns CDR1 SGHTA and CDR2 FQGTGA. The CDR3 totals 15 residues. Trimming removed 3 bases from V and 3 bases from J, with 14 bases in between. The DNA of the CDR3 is TGTGCCAGCAGCTTCAGCGGGTCAGCAGAAGAGACCCAGTACTTC. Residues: CASSFSGSAEETQYF.

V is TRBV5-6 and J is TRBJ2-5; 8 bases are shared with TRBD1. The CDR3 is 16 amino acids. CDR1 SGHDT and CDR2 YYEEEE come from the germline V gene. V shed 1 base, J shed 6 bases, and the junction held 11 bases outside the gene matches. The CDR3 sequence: CASSLQPTGVKKTQYF. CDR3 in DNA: TGTGCCAGCAGCTTGCAGCCGACAGGGGTGAAGAAGACCCAGTACTTC. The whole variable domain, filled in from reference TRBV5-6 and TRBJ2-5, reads DAGVTQSPTHLIKTRGQQVTLRCSPKSGHDTVSWYQQALGQGPQFIFQYYEEEERQRGNFPDRFSGHQFPNYSSELNVNALLLGDSALYLCASSLQPTGVKKTQYFGPGTRLLVL.

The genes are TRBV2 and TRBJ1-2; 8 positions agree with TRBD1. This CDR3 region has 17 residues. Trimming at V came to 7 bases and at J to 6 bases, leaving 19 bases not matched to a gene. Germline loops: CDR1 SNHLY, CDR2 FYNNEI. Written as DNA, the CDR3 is TGTGCCAGCACCAAGACGAGAACCCTAGGACAGGGTGATGGCTACACCTTC. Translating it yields CASTKTRTLGQGDGYTF.

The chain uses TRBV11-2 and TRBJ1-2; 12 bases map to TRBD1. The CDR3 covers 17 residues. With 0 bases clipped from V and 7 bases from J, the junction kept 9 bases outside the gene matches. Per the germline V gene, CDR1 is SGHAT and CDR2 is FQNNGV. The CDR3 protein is CASSLDPRDRGPGGYTF. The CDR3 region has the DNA TGTGCCAGCAGCTTAGATCCCCGGGACAGGGGGCCTGGTGGCTACACCTTC.

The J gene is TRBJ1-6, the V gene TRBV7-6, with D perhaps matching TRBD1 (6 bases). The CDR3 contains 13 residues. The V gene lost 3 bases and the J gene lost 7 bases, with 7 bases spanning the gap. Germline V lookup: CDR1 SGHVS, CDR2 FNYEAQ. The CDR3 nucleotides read TGTGCCAGCAGCTTCGGGACAAATTCACCCCTCCACTTT. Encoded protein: CASSFGTNSPLHF.

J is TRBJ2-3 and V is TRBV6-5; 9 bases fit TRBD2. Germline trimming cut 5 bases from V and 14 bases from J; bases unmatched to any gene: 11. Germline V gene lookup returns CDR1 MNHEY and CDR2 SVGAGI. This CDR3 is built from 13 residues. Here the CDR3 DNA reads TGTGCCAGCAGTCGTCGGACTAGCGACGCCCCGTATTTT. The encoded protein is CASSRRTSDAPYF.

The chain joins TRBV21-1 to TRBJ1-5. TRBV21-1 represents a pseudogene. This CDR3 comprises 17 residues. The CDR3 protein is CASSKIGSGQSNQPQHF. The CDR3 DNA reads TGTGCCAGCAGCAAAATAGGGAGTGGCCAAAGCAATCAGCCCCAGCATTTT.

For the CDR3, the DNA is TGTGCCAGCAGCTTATCCGGGGGAAACACCATATATTTT. Protein: CASSLSGGNTIYF. The V and J genes are TRBV7-8 and TRBJ1-3; D gene uncertain. CDR3 size: 13 residues. Germline V gives CDR1 SGHVS, CDR2 FQNEAQ. Trimming shortened V by 2 bases and J by 4 bases, and 6 bases separated the two germline ends.

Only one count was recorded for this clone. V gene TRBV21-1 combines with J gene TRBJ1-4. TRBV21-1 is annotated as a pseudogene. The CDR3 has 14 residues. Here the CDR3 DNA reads TGTGCCAGCCGGAACGGGGTTGAGGATGAAAAACTGTTTTTT. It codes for CASRNGVEDEKLFF.

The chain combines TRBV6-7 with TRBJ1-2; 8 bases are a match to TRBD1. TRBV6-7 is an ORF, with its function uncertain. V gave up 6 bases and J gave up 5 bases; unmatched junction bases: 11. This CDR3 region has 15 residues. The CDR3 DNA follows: TGTGCCAGCAGCACCCAGGGGGCGCAACTTTATGGCTACACCTTC. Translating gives CASSTQGAQLYGYTF.

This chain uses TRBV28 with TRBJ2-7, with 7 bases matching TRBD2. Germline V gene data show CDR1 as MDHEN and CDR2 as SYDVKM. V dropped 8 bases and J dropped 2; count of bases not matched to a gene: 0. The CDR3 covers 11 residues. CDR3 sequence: CASLAAYEQYF. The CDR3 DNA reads TGTGCCAGCCTAGCGGCCTACGAGCAGTACTTC.

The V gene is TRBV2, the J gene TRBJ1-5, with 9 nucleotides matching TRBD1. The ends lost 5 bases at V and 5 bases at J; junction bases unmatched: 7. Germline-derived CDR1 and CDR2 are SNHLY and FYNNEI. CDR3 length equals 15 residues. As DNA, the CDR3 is TGTGCCAGCAGTACCCAACAGGGGGCCGATCAGCCCCAGCATTTT. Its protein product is CASSTQQGADQPQHF.

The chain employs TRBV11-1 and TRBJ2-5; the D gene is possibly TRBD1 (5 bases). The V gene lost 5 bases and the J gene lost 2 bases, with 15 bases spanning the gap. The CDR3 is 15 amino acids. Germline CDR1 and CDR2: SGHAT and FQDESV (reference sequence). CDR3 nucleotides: TGTGCCAGCAGCCCAGACGGACACGGGCAAGAGACCCAGTACTTC. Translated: CASSPDGHGQETQYF.

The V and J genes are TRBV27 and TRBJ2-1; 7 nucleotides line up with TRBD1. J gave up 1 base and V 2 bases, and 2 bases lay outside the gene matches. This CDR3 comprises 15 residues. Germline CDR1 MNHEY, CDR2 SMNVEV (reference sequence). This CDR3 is CASSLDRASYNEQFF. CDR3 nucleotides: TGTGCCAGCAGTTTAGACAGGGCTTCCTACAATGAGCAGTTCTTC.

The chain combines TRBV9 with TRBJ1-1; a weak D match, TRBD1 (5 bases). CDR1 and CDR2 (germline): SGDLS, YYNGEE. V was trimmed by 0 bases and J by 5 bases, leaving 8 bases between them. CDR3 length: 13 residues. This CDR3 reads CASSVEGNTEAFF. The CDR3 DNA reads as TGTGCCAGCAGCGTAGAGGGGAATACTGAAGCTTTCTTT. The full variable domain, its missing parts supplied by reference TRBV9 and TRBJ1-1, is DSGVTQTPKHLITATGQRVTLRCSPRSGDLSVYWYQQSLDQGLQFLIQYYNGEERAKGNILERFSAQQFPDLHSELNLSSLELGDSALYFCASSVEGNTEAFFGQGTRLTVV.

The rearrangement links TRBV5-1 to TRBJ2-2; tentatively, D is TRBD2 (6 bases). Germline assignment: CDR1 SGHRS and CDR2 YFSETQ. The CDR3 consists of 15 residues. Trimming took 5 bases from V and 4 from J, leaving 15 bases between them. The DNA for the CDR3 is TGCGCCAGCAGACAGACCGGGACTTTCACCGGGGAGCTGTTTTTT. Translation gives CASRQTGTFTGELFF.

The CDR3 DNA reads as TGTGCCATCACCGGGGGGGAACGGCAGCCCCAGCATTTT. Protein product: CAITGGERQPQHF. This rearrangement joins TRBV10-3 to TRBJ1-5, with D possibly matching TRBD1 (5 bases). Germline V lookup: CDR1 ENHRY, CDR2 SYGVKD. V gave up 7 bases and J gave up 7 bases, with 14 bases separating them. The CDR3 is made up of 13 amino acids.

The CDR3 bases are TGTGCCACCAGCGCAGGACAGGGGGCGAAGGAACTGTTTTTT. It translates to CATSAGQGAKELFF. The gene calls are TRBV15 and TRBJ1-4, with 11 bases fitting TRBD1. The V and J ends lost 5 bases and 12 bases, in that order; junction bases with no gene match: 8. Per the germline V gene, CDR1 is LNHNV and CDR2 is YYDKDF (reference sequence). The CDR3 is 14 residues long.

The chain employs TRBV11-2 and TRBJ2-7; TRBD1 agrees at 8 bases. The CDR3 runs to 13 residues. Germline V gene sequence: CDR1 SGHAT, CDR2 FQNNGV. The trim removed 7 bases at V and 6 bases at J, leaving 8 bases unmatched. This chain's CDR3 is CASNRDRFREQYF. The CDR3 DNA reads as TGTGCCAGCAACCGGGACAGGTTTCGCGAGCAGTACTTC.

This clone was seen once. The CDR3 nucleotides read TGTGCCAGCAGCTTAAGGATCCCGACTATGGAGGGTGAGCAGTTCTTC. Protein product: CASSLRIPTMEGEQFF. This chain links TRBV7-3 with TRBJ2-1, with a weak D call TRBD2 (6 bases). Germline V gene sequence: CDR1 SGHTA, CDR2 FQGTGA. This CDR3 has 16 amino acids. The V gene lost 1 base and the J gene lost 9 bases, with 19 bases spanning the gap.